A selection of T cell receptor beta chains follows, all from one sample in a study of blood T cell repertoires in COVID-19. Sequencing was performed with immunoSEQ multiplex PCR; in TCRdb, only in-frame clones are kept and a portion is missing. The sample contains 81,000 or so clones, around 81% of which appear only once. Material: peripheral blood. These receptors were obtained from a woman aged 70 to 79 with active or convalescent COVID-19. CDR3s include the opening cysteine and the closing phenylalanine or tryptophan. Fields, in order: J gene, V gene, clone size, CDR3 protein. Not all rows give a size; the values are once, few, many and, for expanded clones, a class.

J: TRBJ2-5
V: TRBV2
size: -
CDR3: CASSVFHPRTGQGQETQYF

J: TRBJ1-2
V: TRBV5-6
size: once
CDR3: CASSWGRQGTNYGYTF

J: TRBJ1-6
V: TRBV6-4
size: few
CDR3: CASSTGANNSPLHF

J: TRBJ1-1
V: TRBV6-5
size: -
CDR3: CASSYEGLAEAFF

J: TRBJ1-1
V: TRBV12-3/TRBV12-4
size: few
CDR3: CASSLRENTEAFF

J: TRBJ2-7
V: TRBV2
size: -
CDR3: CASSDIQYEQYF

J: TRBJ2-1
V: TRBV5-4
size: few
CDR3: CASSQDSLGEQFF

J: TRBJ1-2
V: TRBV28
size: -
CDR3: CASTQGPVYGYTF

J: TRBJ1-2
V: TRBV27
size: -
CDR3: CASSLRGTGYGYTF

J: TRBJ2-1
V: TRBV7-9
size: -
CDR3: CASSGQGWLNEQFF

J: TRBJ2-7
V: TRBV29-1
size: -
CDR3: CSALGQGNEQYF

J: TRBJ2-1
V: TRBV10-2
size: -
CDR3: CASSLSYNEQFF

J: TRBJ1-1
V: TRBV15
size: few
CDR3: CATSRGTGRTEAFF

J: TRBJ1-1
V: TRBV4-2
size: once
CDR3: CASSHPGTGSAFF